The present T cell receptor (beta chain) was sequenced within a study of early stage breast cancer tumors. On the study more broadly: Samples were sequenced at approximately 9-fold average coverage.

Clones were sequenced by immunoSEQ multiplex PCR, and TCRdb holds only the in-frame ones, with some missing. The table lists tens of thousands of clones, around 75% of them singletons, with roughly 4.5% in the top ten. Notes on the study in general: In about 85% of the 16 patients, blood comparison separated tumor from normal breast.

This clone is classed as medium-sized. The antigen is unknown. Germline-derived CDR1 and CDR2 are MDHEN and SYDVKM. There are 17 residues in the CDR3. With V trimmed by 0 bases and J by 6 bases, 12 bases remained unmatched. The sequence was obtained from a person aged 40-50 years with breast cancer. This chain links TRBV28 with TRBJ2-7; TRBD2 matches 9 bases. The specimen sequenced was blood. DNA for the CDR3: TGTGCCAGCAGTTTATGGGTCCTGGCGGGAGGGCCGGGCGAGCAGTACTTC. Amino acids: CASSLWVLAGGPGEQYF.